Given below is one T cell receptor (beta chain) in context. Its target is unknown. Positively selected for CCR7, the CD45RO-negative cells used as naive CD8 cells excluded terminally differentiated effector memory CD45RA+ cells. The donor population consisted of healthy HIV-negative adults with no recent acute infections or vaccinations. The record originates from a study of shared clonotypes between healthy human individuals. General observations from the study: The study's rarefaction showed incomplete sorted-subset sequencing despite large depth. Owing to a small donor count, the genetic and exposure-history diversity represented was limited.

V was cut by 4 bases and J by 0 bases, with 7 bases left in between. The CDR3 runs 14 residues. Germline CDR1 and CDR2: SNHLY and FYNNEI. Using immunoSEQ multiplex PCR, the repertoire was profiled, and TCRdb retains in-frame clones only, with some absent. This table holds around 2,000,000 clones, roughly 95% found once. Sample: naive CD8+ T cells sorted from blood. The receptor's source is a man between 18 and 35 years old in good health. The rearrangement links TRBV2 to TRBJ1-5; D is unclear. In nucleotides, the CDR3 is TGTGCCAGCAGTGTACAGAATAGCAATCAGCCCCAGCATTTT. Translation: CASSVQNSNQPQHF.